This T cell receptor (beta chain) came from a study of CD8 T cells in Susac syndrome. Study results and limitations: It was acknowledged in the study that the number of individuals who were included in its TCR sequencing and HLA analysis was relatively small.

The RNA, about 0.45 to 1 ug, was put through reverse transcription using random hexamers. immunoSEQ multiplex PCR amplified TCR beta CDR3 across 54 Vbeta, 13 Jbeta. In TCRdb, the immunoSEQ multiplex PCR reads were re-called with MiXCR into one record per CDR3 protein. The table has approximately 68,000 distinct CDR3 sequences, roughly 95% seen once. Sequencing of TCR beta was carried out in blood CD8+ and CD4+ T cells. TEMRA cells were FACS-enriched, while CD8+ and CD4+ T cells were negatively isolated. V lost 2 bases, J lost 1 base, and 5 bases lay in between. The CDR3 is 13 amino acids. Germline V gene sequence: CDR1 SQVTM, CDR2 ANQGSEA. As for this clonotype: Its matching antigen is unknown.

The sequencing input was CD8+ T cells from PBMCs. The receptor's source is a human donor with multiple sclerosis. V usage is TRBV29-1 and J usage is TRBJ1-4; no clear D gene. CDR3 in DNA: TGCAGCGTTGAATCCGGAACTAATGAAAAACTGTTTTTT. As protein: CSVESGTNEKLFF.